The 9 T cell receptor beta chains given below trace back to one sample, sequenced in a study of T cell responses to AZD1222 COVID-19 vaccine. Clones were sequenced by immunoSEQ multiplex PCR, and TCRdb holds only the in-frame ones, with some missing. This sample carries roughly 80,000 clones, roughly 82% of them seen once, and the ten largest clones take 2.5% to 3%. The material sequenced was peripheral blood, taken on day 0 of AZD1222 vaccination. Source of these receptors: an adult in good health.

This clone occurred once. The CDR3, as DNA: TGTGCCAGCAGTTTTAACGGGAACACTGAAGCTTTCTTT. It yields the protein CASSFNGNTEAFF. The chain recombines TRBV12-3 or TRBV12-4 with TRBJ1-1; D gene uncertain. CDR3 length: 13 amino acids. V gave up 3 bases and J gave up 1 base, with 6 bases separating them.

The V call is TRBV3-1 (or the pseudogene TRBV3-2), the J call TRBJ2-3, with D tentatively TRBD1 or TRBD2 (5 bases each). CDR3 length equals 13 residues. Germline V gene lookup returns CDR1 LGHDT and CDR2 YNNKEL (reference sequence). Trimming stripped 0 bases from V and 8 bases from J, with 9 bases between. The CDR3, as DNA: TGTGCCAGCAGCCAAGAGGGGACCTTTACGCAGTATTTT. As protein: CASSQEGTFTQYF.

The J gene is TRBJ2-2, the V gene TRBV6-5; TRBD2 might be the D (5 bases). The germline V gene has CDR1 MNHEY and CDR2 SVGAGI. V shed 5 bases and J shed 5 bases, with 6 bases lying between them. This CDR3 spans 12 amino acids. The CDR3 sequence: CASSRGTGELFF. In DNA, the CDR3 is TGTGCCAGCAGTCGGGGAACCGGGGAGCTGTTTTTT.

The rearrangement joins TRBV9 to TRBJ2-3; 11 bases are shared with TRBD2. The V and J ends lost 3 bases and 0 bases, in that order; junction bases with no gene match: 3. There are 16 residues in the CDR3. CDR1 SGDLS and CDR2 YYNGEE come from the germline V gene. The CDR3 DNA is TGTGCCAGCAGCGCGACTAGCGGGACAAGCACAGATACGCAGTATTTT. Protein product: CASSATSGTSTDTQYF.

This clone was counted between two and nine times. The chain links TRBV27 to TRBJ2-5; possible D gene TRBD2, 6 bases. The germline CDR1 and CDR2 sequences are MNHEY and SMNVEV (reference sequence). V was pared by 3 bases and J by 7 bases, with 18 bases between. The CDR3 is 15 amino acids. CDR3: CASSFASGGQGTQYF. In DNA form, the CDR3 reads TGTGCCAGCAGTTTCGCCTCTGGAGGGCAGGGGACCCAGTACTTC.

This chain joins TRBV9 and TRBJ2-3; TRBD2 matches 7 bases. This CDR3 has 15 residues. Germline assignment: CDR1 SGDLS and CDR2 YYNGEE. Germline trimming cut 0 bases from V and 2 bases from J; bases unmatched to any gene: 3. In nucleotides, the CDR3 is TGTGCCAGCAGCGTAGAGGGAGGGGACACAGATACGCAGTATTTT. It codes for CASSVEGGDTDTQYF.

The chain couples TRBV19 to TRBJ2-1; TRBD2 matches 15 bases. J lost 7 bases, V lost 5 bases, and 3 bases had no gene match. The CDR3 consists of 15 residues. Germline V gene lookup returns CDR1 LNHDA and CDR2 SQIVND (reference sequence). The CDR3 DNA reads TGTGCCAGTAGTTTCGGACTAGCGGGGGGGAATGAGCAGTTCTTC. This encodes CASSFGLAGGNEQFF. The full variable domain, with the rest looked up from reference TRBV19 and TRBJ2-1, is DGGITQSPKYLFRKEGQNVTLSCEQNLNHDAMYWYRQDPGQGLRLIYYSQIVNDFQKGDIAEGYSVSREKKESFPLTVTSAQKNPTAFYLCASSFGLAGGNEQFFGPGTRLTVL.

The chain carries TRBV6-5 and TRBJ2-5; D call uncertain. This CDR3 region has 13 residues. CDR1 is MNHEY and CDR2 is SVGAGI in the germline V gene. Trimming took 5 bases from V and 3 from J, leaving 10 bases between them. The CDR3 DNA sequence: TGTGCCAGCAGTACCCGCCCAAAAGAGACCCAGTACTTC. Translated, it gives CASSTRPKETQYF.

As concerns this clone: Its ends do not fully match the called genes, so a read error is possible. The chain carries TRBV9 and TRBJ2-3, with 9 bases aligning to TRBD2. The germline V gene has CDR1 SGDLS and CDR2 YYNGEE. This CDR3 has 14 amino acids. The CDR3 bases are TGTGCCAGCAGCGTCGGGACTAGCACTGATACGCAGTATTTT. Encoded protein: CASSVGTSTDTQYF.